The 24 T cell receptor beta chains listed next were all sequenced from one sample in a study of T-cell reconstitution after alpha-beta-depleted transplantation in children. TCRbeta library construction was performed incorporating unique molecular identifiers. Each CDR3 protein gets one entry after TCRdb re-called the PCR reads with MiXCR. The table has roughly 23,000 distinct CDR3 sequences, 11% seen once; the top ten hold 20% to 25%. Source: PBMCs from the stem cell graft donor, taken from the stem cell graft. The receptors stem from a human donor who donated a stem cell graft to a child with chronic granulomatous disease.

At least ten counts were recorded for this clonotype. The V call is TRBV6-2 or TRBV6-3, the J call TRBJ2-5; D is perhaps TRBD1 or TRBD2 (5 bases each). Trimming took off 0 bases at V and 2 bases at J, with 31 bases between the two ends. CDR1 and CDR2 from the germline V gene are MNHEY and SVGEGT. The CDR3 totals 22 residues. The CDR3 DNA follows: TGTGCCAGCAGTTACTCGGGTTTAGCCGGGGCGTCTAGGTACGCACATCAAGAGACCCAGTACTTC. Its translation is CASSYSGLAGASRYAHQETQYF.

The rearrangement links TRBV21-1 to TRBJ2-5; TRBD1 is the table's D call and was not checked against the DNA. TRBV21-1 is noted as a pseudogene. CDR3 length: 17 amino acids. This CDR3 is CASSNISSGDREETQYF. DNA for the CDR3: TGTGCCAGCAGCAACATCTCGTCAGGGGATCGGGAAGAGACCCAGTACTTC.

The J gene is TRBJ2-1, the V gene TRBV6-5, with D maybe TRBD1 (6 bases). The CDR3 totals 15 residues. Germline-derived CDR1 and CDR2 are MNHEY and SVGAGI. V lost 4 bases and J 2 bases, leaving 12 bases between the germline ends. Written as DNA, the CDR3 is TGTGCCAGCAGTTCATACAGGGAACCCTACAATGAGCAGTTCTTC. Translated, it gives CASSSYREPYNEQFF.

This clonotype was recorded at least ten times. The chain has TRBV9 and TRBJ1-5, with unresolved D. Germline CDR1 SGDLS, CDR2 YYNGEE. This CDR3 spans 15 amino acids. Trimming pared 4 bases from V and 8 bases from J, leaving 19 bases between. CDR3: CASSTYDGPKEPQHF. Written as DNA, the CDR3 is TGTGCCAGCAGCACCTACGACGGACCGAAGGAGCCCCAGCATTTT. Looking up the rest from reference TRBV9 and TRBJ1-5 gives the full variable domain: DSGVTQTPKHLITATGQRVTLRCSPRSGDLSVYWYQQSLDQGLQFLIQYYNGEERAKGNILERFSAQQFPDLHSELNLSSLELGDSALYFCASSTYDGPKEPQHFGDGTRLSIL.

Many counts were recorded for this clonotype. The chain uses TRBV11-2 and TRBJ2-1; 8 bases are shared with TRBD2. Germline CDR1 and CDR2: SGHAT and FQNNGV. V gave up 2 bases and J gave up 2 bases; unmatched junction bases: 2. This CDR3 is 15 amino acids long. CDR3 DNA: TGTGCCAGCAGCTTAACTAGCGGTCCCTACAATGAGCAGTTCTTC. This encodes CASSLTSGPYNEQFF.

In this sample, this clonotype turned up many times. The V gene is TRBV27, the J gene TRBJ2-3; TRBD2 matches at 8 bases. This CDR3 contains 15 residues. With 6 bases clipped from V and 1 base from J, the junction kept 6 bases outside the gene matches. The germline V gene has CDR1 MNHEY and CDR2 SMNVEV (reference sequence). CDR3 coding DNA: TGTGCCAGCAGCATAGCGGGAAGAGGCACAGATACGCAGTATTTT. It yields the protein CASSIAGRGTDTQYF.

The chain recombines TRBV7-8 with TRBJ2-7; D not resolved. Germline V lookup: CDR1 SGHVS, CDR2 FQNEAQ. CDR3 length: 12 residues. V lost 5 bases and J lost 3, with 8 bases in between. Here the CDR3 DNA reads TGTGCCAGCAGCCGAGGCCGCTACGAGCAGTACTTC. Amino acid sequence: CASSRGRYEQYF.

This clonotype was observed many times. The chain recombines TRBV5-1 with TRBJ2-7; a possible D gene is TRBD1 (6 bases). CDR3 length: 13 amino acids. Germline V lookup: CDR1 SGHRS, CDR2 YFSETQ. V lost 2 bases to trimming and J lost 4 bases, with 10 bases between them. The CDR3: CASSLQGWYEQYF. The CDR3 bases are TGCGCCAGCAGCTTACAGGGATGGTACGAGCAGTACTTC.

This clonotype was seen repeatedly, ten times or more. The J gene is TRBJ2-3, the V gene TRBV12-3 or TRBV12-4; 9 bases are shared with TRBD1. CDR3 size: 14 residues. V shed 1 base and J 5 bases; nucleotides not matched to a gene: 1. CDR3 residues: CASSLGQGGDTQYF. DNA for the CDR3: TGTGCCAGCAGTTTAGGACAGGGGGGAGATACGCAGTATTTT.

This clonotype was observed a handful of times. This CDR3 is CACCRHASGNSYNEQFF. Here the CDR3 DNA reads TGTGCCTGCTGCCGTCATGCTAGCGGGAACTCCTACAATGAGCAGTTCTTC. The chain couples TRBV3-1 to TRBJ2-1, with TRBD2 identical over 9 bases. Germline V CDR1 and CDR2: LGHDT, YNNKEL (reference sequence). V was pared by 11 bases and J by 0 bases, with 14 bases of the junction left unmatched. This CDR3 has 17 amino acids.

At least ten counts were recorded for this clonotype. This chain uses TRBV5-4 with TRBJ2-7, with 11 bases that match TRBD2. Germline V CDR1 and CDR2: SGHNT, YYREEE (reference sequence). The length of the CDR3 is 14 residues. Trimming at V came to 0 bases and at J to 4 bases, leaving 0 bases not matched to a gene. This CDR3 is CASSLGTSGYEQYF. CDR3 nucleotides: TGTGCCAGCAGCTTGGGGACTAGCGGGTACGAGCAGTACTTC.

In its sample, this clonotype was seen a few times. CDR3 bases: TGTGCCAGCAGCTCGCTCAGCACCCCTTTTGGTAATCAGCCCCAGCATTTT. Translation: CASSSLSTPFGNQPQHF. This chain links TRBV7-9 with TRBJ1-5; the D is unclear. The CDR3 length is 17 residues. The V gene lost 4 bases and the J gene lost 4 bases, with 20 bases spanning the gap. The V gene's germline CDR1 is SEHNR and CDR2 FQNEAQ (reference sequence).

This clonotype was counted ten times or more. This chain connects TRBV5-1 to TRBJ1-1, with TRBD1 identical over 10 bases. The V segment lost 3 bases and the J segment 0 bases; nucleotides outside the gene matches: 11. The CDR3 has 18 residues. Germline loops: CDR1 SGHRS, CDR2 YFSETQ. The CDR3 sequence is CASSYQSRTGGVNTEAFF. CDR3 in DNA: TGCGCCAGCAGCTACCAAAGCCGGACAGGGGGGGTGAACACTGAAGCTTTCTTT.

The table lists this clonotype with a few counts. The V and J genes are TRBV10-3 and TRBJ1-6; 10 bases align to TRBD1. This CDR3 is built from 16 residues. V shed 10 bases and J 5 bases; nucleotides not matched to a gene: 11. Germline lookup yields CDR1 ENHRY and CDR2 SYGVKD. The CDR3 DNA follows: TGTGCCACCTTGACACCCGGGACAGGGGATAATTCACCCCTCCACTTT. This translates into CATLTPGTGDNSPLHF.

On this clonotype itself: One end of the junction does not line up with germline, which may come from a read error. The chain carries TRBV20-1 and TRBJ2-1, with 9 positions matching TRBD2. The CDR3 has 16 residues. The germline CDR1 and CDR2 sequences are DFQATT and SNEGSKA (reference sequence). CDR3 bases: TGCTGTGCTAGAGACCCGGCGGGGGGGCCGCCGCATGAGCAGTTCTTC. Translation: CCARDPAGGPPHEQFF.

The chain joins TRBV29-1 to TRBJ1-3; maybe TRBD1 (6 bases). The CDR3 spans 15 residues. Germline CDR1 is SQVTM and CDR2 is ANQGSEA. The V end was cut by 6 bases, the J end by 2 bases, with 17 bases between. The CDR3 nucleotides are TGCAGCGTGGCTCCCACAGGGATTACTGGAAACACCATATATTTT. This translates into CSVAPTGITGNTIYF. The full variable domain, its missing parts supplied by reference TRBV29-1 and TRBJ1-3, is SAVISQKPSRDICQRGTSLTIQCQVDSQVTMMFWYRQQPGQSLTLIATANQGSEATYESGFVIDKFPISRPNLTFSTLTVSNMSPEDSSIYLCSVAPTGITGNTIYFGEGSWLTVV.

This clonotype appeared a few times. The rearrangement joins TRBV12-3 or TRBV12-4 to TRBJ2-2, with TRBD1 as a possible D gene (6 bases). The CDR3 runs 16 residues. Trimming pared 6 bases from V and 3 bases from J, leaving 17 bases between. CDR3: CASRVSGATHTGELFF. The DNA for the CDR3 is TGTGCCAGCAGGGTTTCAGGGGCAACCCACACCGGGGAGCTGTTTTTT.

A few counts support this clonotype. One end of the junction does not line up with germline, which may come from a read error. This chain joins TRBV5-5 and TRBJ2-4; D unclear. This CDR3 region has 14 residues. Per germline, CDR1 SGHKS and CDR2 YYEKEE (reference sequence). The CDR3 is CASSLDPLGSRPFF. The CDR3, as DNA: TGTGCCAGCAGCCTGGACCCCCTGGGTTCCCGACCCTTCTTC.

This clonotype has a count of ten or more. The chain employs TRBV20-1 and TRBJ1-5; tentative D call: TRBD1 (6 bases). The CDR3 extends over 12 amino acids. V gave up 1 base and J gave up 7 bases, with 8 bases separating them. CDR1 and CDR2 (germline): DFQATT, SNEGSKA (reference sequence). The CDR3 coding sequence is TGCAGTGCTAGAGTGGGGGCCCAGCCCCAGCATTTT. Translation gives CSARVGAQPQHF.

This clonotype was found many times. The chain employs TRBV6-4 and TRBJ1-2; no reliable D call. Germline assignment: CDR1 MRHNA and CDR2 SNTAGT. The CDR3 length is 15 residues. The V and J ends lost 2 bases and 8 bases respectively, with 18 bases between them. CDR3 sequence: CASSDHPATGNGYTF. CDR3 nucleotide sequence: TGTGCCAGCAGTGACCACCCGGCGACGGGGAACGGCTACACCTTC.

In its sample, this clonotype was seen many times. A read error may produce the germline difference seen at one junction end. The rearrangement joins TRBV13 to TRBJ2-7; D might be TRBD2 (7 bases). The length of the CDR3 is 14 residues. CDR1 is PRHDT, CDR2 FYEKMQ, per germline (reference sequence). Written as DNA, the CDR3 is TGTGCCAGCTACCTTAGGGGGGGCTCCCACGAGCAGTACTTC. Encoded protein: CASYLRGGSHEQYF.

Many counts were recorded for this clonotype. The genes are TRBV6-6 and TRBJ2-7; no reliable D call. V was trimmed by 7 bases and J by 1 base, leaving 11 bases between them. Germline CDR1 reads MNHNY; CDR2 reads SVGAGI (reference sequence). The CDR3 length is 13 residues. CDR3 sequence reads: CASTMTESYEQYF. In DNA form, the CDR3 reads TGTGCCAGCACTATGACGGAATCCTACGAGCAGTACTTC.

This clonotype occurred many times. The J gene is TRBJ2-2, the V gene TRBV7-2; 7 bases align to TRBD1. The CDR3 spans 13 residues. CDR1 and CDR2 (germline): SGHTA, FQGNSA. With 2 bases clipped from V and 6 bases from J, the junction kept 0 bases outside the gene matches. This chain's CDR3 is CASSLQGAGELFF. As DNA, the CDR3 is TGTGCCAGCAGCTTACAGGGGGCCGGGGAGCTGTTTTTT.

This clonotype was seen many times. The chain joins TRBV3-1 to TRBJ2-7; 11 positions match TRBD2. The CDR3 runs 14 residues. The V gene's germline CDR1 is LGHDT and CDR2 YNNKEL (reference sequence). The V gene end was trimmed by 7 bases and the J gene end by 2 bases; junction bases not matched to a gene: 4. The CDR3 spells CASNLAGGPYEQYF. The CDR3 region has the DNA TGTGCCAGCAACTTAGCGGGAGGGCCCTACGAGCAGTACTTC.